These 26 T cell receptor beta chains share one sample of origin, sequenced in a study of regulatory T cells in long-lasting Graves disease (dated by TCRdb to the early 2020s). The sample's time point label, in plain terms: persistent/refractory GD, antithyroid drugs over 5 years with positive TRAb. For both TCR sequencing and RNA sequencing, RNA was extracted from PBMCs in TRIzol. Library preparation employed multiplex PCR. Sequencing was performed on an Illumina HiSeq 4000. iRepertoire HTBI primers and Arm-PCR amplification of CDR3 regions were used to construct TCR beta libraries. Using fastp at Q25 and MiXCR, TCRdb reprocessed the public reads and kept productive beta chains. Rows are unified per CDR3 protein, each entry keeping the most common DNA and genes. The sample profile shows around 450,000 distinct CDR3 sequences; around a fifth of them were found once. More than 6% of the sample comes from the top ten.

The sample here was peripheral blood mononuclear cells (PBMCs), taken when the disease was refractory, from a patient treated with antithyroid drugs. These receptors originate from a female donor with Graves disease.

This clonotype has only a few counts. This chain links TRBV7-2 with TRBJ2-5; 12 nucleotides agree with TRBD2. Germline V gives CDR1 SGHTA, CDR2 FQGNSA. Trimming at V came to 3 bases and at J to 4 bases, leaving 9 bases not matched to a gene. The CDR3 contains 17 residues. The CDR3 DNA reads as TGTGCCAGCAGCTTTACCCGACTAGCGGGAGTGGGAGAGACCCAGTACTTC. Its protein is CASSFTRLAGVGETQYF. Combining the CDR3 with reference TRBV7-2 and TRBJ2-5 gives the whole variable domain GAGVSQSPSNKVTEKGKDVELRCDPISGHTALYWYRQSLGQGLEFLIYFQGNSAPDKSGLPSDRFSAERTGGSVSTLTIQRTQQEDSAVYLCASSFTRLAGVGETQYFGPGTRLLVL.

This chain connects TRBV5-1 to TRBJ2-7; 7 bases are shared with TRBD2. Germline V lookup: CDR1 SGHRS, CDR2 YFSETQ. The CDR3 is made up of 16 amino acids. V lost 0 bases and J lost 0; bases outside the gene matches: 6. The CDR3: CASSLGPSGDSYEQYF. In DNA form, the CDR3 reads TGCGCCAGCAGCTTGGGGCCTAGCGGAGACTCCTACGAGCAGTACTTC.

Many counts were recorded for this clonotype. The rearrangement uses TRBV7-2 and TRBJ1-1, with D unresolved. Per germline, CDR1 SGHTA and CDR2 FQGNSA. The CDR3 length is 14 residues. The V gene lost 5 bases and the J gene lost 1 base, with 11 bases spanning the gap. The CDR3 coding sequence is TGTGCCAGCAGCATTGGTCCTGAGAACACTGAAGCTTTCTTT. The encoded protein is CASSIGPENTEAFF.

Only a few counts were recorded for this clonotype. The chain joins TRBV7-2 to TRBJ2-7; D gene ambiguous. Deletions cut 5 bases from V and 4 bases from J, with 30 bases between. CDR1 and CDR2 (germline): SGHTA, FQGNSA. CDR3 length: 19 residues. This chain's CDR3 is CASSPRRFASPWAAYEQYF. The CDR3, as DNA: TGTGCCAGCAGCCCACGGAGATTTGCGTCGCCGTGGGCCGCTTACGAGCAGTACTTC.

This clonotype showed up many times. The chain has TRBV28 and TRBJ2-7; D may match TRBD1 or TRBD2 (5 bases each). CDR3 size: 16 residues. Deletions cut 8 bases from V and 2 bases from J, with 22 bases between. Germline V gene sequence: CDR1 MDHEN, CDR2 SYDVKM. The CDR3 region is CASLHTGTPWTYEQYF. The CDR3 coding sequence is TGTGCCAGCCTTCATACCGGGACCCCCTGGACCTACGAGCAGTACTTC.

CDR3 sequence: CSASSDRYGYTF. CDR3 DNA sequence: TGCAGTGCTAGCTCGGACCGCTATGGCTACACCTTC. The V call is TRBV20-1, the J call TRBJ1-2; D gene uncertain. Deletions cut 3 bases from V and 4 bases from J, with 9 bases between. Germline V CDR1 and CDR2: DFQATT, SNEGSKA (reference sequence). The CDR3 loop spans 12 amino acids.

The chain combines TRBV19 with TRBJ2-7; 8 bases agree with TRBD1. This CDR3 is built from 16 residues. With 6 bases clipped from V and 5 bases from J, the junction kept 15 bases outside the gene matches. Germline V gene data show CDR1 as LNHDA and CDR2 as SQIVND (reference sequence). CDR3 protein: CASSSGNRGFVHEQYF. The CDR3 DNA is TGTGCCAGTAGCTCGGGAAACAGGGGGTTCGTGCACGAGCAGTACTTC.

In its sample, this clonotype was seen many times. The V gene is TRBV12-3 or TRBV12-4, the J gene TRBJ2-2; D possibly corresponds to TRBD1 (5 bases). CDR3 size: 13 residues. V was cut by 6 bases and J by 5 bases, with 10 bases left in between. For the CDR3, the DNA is TGTGCCAGCAGCCTCAGGGAAACCGGGGAGCTGTTTTTT. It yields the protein CASSLRETGELFF.

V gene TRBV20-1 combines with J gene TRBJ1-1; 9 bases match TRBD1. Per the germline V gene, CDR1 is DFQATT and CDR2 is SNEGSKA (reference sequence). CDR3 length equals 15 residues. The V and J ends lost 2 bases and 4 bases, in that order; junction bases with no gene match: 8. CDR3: CSARPPGQGSTEAFF. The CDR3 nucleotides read TGCAGTGCTAGACCCCCGGGACAGGGAAGCACTGAAGCTTTCTTT.

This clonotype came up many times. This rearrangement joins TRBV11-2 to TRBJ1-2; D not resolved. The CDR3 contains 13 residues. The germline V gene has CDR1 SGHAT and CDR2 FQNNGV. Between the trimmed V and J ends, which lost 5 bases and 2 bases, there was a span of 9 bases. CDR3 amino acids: CASSHGENYGYTF. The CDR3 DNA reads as TGTGCCAGCAGCCATGGGGAGAACTATGGCTACACCTTC. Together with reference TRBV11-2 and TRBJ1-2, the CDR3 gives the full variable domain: EAGVAQSPRYKIIEKRQSVAFWCNPISGHATLYWYQQILGQGPKLLIQFQNNGVVDDSQLPKDRFSAERLKGVDSTLKIQPAKLEDSAVYLCASSHGENYGYTFGSGTRLTVV.

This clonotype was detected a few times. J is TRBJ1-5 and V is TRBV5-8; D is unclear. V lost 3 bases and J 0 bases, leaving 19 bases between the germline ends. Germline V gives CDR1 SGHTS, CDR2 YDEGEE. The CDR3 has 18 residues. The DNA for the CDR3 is TGTGCCAGCAGCTCCCCTCTGGTGGGTTACCCTAGCAATCAGCCCCAGCATTTT. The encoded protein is CASSSPLVGYPSNQPQHF.

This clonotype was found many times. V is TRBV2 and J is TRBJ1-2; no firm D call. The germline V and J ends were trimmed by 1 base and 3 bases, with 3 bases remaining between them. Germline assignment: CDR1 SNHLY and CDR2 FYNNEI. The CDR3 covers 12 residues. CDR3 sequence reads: CASSEGDYGYTF. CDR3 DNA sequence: TGTGCCAGCAGTGAAGGGGACTATGGCTACACCTTC.

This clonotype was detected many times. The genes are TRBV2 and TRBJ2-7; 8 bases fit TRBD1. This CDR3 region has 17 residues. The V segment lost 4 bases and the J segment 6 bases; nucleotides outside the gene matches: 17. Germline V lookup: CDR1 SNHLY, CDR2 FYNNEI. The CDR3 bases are TGTGCCAGCAGTGCTAAGGGACAGGCAAATGTTATGGGCGAGCAGTACTTC. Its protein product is CASSAKGQANVMGEQYF.

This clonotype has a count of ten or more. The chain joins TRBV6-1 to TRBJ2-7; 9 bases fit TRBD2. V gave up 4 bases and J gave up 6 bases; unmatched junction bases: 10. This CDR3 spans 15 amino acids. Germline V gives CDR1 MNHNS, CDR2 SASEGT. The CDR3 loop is CASSGHSGRGAEQYF. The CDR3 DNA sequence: TGTGCCAGCAGTGGGCATAGCGGGAGAGGGGCCGAGCAGTACTTC.

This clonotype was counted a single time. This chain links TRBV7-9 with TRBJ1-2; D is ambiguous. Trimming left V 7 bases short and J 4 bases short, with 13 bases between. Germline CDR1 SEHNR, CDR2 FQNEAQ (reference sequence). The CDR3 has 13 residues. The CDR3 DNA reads TGTGCCAGCAAATACTTGCAGTCCTATGGCTACACCTTC. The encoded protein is CASKYLQSYGYTF. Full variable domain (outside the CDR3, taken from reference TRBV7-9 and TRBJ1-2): DTGVSQNPRHKITKRGQNVTFRCDPISEHNRLYWYRQTLGQGPEFLTYFQNEAQLEKSRLLSDRFSAERPKGSFSTLEIQRTEQGDSAMYLCASKYLQSYGYTFGSGTRLTVV.

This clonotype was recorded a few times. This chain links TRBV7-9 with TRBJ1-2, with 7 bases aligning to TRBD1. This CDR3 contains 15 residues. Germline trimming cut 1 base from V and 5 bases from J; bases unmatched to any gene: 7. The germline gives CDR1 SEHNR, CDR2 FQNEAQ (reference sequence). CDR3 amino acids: CASSLDRGEEYGYTF. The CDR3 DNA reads TGTGCCAGCAGCTTAGACAGGGGCGAGGAATATGGCTACACCTTC.

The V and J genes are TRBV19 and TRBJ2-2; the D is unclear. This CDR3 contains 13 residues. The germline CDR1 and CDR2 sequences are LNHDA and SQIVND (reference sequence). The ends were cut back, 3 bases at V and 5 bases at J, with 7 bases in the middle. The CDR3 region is CASSIRGTGELFF. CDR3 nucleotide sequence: TGTGCCAGTAGTATTCGCGGTACCGGGGAGCTGTTTTTT. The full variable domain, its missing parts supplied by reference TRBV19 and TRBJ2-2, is DGGITQSPKYLFRKEGQNVTLSCEQNLNHDAMYWYRQDPGQGLRLIYYSQIVNDFQKGDIAEGYSVSREKKESFPLTVTSAQKNPTAFYLCASSIRGTGELFFGEGSRLTVL.

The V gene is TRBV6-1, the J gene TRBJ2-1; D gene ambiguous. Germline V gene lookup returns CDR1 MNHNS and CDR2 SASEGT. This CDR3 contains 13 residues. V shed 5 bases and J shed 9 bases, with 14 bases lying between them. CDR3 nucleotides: TGTGCCAGCAGTCCCGTCCCAGACGGTGAGCAGTTCTTC. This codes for CASSPVPDGEQFF.

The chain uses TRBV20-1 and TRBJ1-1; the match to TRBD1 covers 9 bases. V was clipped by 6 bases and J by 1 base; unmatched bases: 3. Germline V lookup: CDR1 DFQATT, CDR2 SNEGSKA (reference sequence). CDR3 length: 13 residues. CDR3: CSAKQGANTEAFF. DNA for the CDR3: TGCAGTGCGAAACAGGGGGCGAACACTGAAGCTTTCTTT.

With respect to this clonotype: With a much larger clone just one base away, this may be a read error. In DNA, the CDR3 is TGTGCCACTCAAGACAGCCTCCTAACCTACGAGCAGTACTTC. It translates to CATQDSLLTYEQYF. The V gene is TRBV28, the J gene TRBJ2-7; a weak D match, TRBD1 (5 bases). Trimming cost V 10 bases and J 2 bases, with 18 bases left between them. The CDR3 is 14 residues long. The germline V gene has CDR1 MDHEN and CDR2 SYDVKM. Looking up the rest from reference TRBV28 and TRBJ2-7 gives the full variable domain: DVKVTQSSRYLVKRTGEKVFLECVQDMDHENMFWYRQDPGLGLRLIYFSYDVKMKEKGDIPEGYSVSREKKERFSLILESASTNQTSMYLCATQDSLLTYEQYFGPGTRLTVT.

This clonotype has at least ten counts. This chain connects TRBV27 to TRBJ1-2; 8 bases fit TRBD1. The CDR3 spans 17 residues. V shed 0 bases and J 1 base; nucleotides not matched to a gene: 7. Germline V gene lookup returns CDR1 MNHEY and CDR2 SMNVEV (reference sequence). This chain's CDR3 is CASSLSGTGALNYGYTF. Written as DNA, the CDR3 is TGTGCCAGCAGTTTATCCGGGACAGGCGCTCTTAACTATGGCTACACCTTC.

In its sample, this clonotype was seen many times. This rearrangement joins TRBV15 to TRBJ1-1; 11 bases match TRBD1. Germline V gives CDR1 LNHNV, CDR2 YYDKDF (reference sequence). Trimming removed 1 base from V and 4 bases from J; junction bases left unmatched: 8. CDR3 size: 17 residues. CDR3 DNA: TGTGCCACCAGCAGAGTTTGGGGGACAGGGGGTACCACTGAAGCTTTCTTT. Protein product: CATSRVWGTGGTTEAFF. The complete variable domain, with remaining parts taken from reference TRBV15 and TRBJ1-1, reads DAMVIQNPRYQVTQFGKPVTLSCSQTLNHNVMYWYQQKSSQAPKLLFHYYDKDFNNEADTPDNFQSRRPNTSFCFLDIRSPGLGDTAMYLCATSRVWGTGGTTEAFFGQGTRLTVV.

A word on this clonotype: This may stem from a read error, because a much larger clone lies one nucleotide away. CDR3 DNA: TGTGCCAGCAGGGAGACAGCTGACACTGAAGCTTTCTTT. It yields the protein CASRETADTEAFF. The rearrangement joins TRBV6-1 to TRBJ1-1; possibly TRBD1 for D (5 bases). The CDR3 has 13 amino acids. In germline, CDR1 is MNHNS, CDR2 SASEGT. V lost 6 bases, J lost 3 bases, and 11 bases lay in between.

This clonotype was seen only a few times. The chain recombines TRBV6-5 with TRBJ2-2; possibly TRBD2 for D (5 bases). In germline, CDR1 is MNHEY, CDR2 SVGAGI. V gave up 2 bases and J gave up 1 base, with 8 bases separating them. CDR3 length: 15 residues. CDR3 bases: TGTGCCAGCAGTTACACCGGAGGGAACACCGGGGAGCTGTTTTTT. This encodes CASSYTGGNTGELFF.

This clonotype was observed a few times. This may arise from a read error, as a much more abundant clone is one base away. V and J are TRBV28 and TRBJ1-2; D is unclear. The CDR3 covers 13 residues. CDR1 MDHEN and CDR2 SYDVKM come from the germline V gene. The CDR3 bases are TGTGCCAGCAGTTTAGGACGGTTGGCCGGCTACGCCTTC. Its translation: CASSLGRLAGYAF.

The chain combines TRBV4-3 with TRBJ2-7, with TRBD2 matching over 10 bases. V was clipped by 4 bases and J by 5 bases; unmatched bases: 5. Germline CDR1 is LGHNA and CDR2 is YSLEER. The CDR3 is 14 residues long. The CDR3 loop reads CASSPGLANNEQYF. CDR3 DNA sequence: TGCGCCAGCAGCCCGGGACTAGCGAATAACGAGCAGTACTTC.